Below, one T cell receptor (beta chain) is given with its context. Clones were read by immunoSEQ multiplex PCR, and TCRdb kept only the in-frame ones, dropping some. This sample has roughly 81,000 clones, with 80% to 90% found just once. The sample is drawn from a study of T cell responses to AZD1222 COVID-19 vaccine. This CDR3 has 15 residues. Per germline, CDR1 SEHNR and CDR2 FQNEAQ (reference sequence). J was trimmed by 5 bases and V by 5 bases; bases with no gene match: 8. Sequencing was performed on peripheral blood, taken on day 0 of AZD1222 vaccination. This sequence originates from an adult in good health. The chain joins TRBV7-9 to TRBJ1-1; 10 bases map to TRBD1. Here the CDR3 reads CASSPPGTGDTEAFF. The CDR3 DNA reads as TGTGCCAGCAGCCCACCAGGGACAGGGGATACTGAAGCTTTCTTT.